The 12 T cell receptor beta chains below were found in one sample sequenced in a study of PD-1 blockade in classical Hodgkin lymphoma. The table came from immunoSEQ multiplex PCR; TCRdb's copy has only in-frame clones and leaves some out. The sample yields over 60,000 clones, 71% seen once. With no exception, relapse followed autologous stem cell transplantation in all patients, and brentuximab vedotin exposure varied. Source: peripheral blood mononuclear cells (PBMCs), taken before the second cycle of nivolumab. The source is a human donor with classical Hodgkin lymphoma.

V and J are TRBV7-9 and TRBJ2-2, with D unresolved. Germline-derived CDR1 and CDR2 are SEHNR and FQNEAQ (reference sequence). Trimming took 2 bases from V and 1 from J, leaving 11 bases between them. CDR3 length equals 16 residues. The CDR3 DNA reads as TGTGCCAGCAGCTTACAAAGAACGGTGAACACCGGGGAGCTGTTTTTT. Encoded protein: CASSLQRTVNTGELFF.

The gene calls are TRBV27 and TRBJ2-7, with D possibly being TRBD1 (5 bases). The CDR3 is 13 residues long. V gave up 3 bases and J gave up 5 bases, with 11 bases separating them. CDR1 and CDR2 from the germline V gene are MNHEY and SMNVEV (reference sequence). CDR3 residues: CASSLTVLHEQYF. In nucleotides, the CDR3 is TGTGCCAGCAGTTTGACAGTTCTCCACGAGCAGTACTTC.

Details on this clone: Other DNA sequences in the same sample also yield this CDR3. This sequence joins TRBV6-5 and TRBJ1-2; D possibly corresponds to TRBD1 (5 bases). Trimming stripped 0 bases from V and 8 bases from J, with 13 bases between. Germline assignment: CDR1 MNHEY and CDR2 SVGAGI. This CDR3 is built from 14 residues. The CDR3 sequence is CASSYSGQGGGYTF. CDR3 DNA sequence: TGTGCCAGCAGTTACTCTGGGCAGGGAGGAGGCTACACCTTC.

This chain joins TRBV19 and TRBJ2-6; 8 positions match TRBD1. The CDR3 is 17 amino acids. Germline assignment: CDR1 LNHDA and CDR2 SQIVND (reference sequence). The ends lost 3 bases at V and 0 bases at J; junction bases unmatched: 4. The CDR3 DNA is TGTGCCAGTAGTATGAGGGGGACAGGCTCTGGGGCCAACGTCCTGACTTTC. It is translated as CASSMRGTGSGANVLTF.

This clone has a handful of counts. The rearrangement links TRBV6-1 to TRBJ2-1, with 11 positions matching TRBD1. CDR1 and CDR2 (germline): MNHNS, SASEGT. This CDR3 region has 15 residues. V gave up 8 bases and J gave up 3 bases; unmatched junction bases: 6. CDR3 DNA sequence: TGTGCCAGCGGAACCGGGACAGGGGGCTACAATGAGCAGTTCTTC. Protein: CASGTGTGGYNEQFF.

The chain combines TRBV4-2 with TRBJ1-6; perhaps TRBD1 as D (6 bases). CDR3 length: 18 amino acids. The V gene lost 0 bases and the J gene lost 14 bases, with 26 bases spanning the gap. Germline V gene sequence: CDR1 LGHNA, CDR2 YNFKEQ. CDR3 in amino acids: CASSQDRGAKLGFPALHF. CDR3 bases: TGTGCCAGCAGCCAAGATCGGGGGGCCAAATTGGGATTTCCGGCCCTCCACTTT.

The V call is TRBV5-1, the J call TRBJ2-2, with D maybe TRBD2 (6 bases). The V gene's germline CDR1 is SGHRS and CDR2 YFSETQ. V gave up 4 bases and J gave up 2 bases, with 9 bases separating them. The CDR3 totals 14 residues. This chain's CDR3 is CASSTDYNTGELFF. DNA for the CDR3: TGCGCCAGCAGCACGGACTATAACACCGGGGAGCTGTTTTTT.

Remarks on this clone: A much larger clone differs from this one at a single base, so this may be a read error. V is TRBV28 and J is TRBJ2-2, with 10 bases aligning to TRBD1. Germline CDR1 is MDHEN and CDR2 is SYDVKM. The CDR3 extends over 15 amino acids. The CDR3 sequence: CAGSFRDRGVGELFF. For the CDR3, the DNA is TGTGCCGGCAGTTTTAGGGACAGGGGTGTAGGGGAGCTGTTTTTT. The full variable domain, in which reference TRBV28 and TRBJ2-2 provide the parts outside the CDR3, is DVKVTQSSRYLVKRTGEKVFLECVQDMDHENMFWYRQDPGLGLRLIYFSYDVKMKEKGDIPEGYSVSREKKERFSLILESASTNQTSMYLCAGSFRDRGVGELFFGEGSRLTVL.

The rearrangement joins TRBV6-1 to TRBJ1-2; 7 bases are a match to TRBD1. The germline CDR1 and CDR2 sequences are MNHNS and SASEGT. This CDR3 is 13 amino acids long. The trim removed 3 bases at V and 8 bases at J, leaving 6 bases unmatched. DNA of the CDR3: TGTGCCAGCAGTGACCGACAGGGAGGAGGCTACACCTTC. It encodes CASSDRQGGGYTF.

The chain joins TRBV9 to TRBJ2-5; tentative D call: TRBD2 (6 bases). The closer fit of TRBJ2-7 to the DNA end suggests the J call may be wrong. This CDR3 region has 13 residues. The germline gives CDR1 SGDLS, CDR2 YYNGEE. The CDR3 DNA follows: TGTGCCAGCAGCCCCCGGCGGGGTGACGAGCAGTACTTC. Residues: CASSPRRGDEQYF.

Here the CDR3 DNA reads TGTGCCAGCAGTTCTGCGTTAACCTACGAGCAGTACTTC. It specifies CASSSALTYEQYF. This sequence joins TRBV6-1 and TRBJ2-7; D gene uncertain. Germline V lookup: CDR1 MNHNS, CDR2 SASEGT. V shed 5 bases and J shed 2 bases, with 10 bases lying between them. There are 13 residues in the CDR3.

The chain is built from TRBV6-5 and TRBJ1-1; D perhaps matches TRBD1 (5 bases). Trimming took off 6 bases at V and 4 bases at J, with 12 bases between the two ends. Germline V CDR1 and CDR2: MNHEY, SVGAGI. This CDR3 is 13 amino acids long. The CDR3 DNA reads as TGTGCCAGCAGCCCATGGGGGATCACTGAAGCTTTCTTT. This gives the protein CASSPWGITEAFF.